The 4 T cell receptor beta chains in this list originate from one sample, sequenced in a study of blood T cells in healthy people across ages. Primers used in a second PCR of about 7 to 12 cycles were a sample-barcoded 5' primer and a J-beta primer mix. TCRdb re-analysed the 5' RACE reads in MiXCR, keeping a single row per CDR3 protein. The top ten hold about 32% of the sample, which has hundreds of thousands of distinct CDR3 sequences, approximately 40% seen once. Sequencing input: blood. The receptors shown here come from an elderly man in good health.

The chain couples TRBV7-9 to TRBJ2-1; D might be TRBD2 (6 bases). V lost 2 bases, J lost 7 bases, and 9 bases lay in between. The CDR3 covers 13 residues. CDR1 and CDR2 (germline): SEHNR, FQNEAQ (reference sequence). The CDR3 loop is CASSLMGGNEQFF. The CDR3 DNA is TGTGCCAGCAGCTTAATGGGGGGAAATGAGCAGTTCTTC.

On this clonotype: One junction end disagrees with the germline gene, perhaps due to a read error. The rearrangement joins TRBV29-1 to TRBJ2-3, with unresolved D. The CDR3 contains 12 residues. Germline CDR1 is SQVTM and CDR2 is ANQGSEA. CDR3 residues: CSAGPRTDTRYF. CDR3 DNA sequence: TGCAGCGCCGGACCCCGCACAGATACGCGGTATTTT.

V gene TRBV24-1 combines with J gene TRBJ2-3; 7 positions agree with TRBD2. The CDR3 has 15 amino acids. Germline CDR1 reads KGHDR; CDR2 reads SFDVKD. V shed 4 bases, J shed 2 bases, and the junction held 5 bases outside the gene matches. The CDR3 is CATSEGGRVTDTQYF. CDR3 in DNA: TGTGCCACCAGTGAGGGTGGGAGGGTCACAGATACGCAGTATTTT.

To note about this clonotype: This may come from a read error, since a much larger clone is one base off. V is TRBV11-1 and J is TRBJ2-7; 7 bases align to TRBD2. The germline V gene has CDR1 SGHAT and CDR2 FQDESV (reference sequence). Trimming took 5 bases from V and 1 from J; bases not matched to a gene: 8. This CDR3 comprises 15 residues. DNA of the CDR3: TGTGCCAGCAGCCAAACCGGGGGGTTGTCCTACGAGCAGTACTTC. Amino acid sequence: CASSQTGGLSYEQYF.